This T cell receptor beta chain was sequenced for a study of blood T cell repertoires in COVID-19. Study-wide context: Some COVID-19 samples were acute and others convalescent; all came from the United States, Italy and Spain. T cells, B-cell-depleted T cells, or PBMCs provided the cDNA or gDNA that served as material.

This CDR3 is built from 15 residues. The V gene's germline CDR1 is MNHEY and CDR2 SVGAGI. The junction had 8 bases not matched to a gene; V was cut back by 4 bases and J by 2 bases. Original analysis: Reference gene primer amplification gave estimated nucleated cell counts. Clones were sequenced by immunoSEQ multiplex PCR, and TCRdb holds only the in-frame ones, with some missing. That table supplies the V and J calls and clone size; D and trimming were determined from the DNA. The sample holds tens of thousands of clones; around 90% are singletons and the top ten take roughly 1.4%. The sequencing sample was made of peripheral blood. The chain joins TRBV6-5 to TRBJ2-7; 7 nucleotides match TRBD1. The receptor's source is a man in his 60s with active COVID-19. In nucleotides, the CDR3 is TGTGCCAGCAGTTCCCCCGGGGACAGACCCTACGAGCAGTACTTC. Translating gives CASSSPGDRPYEQYF.